This T cell receptor beta chain was captured by sequencing in a study of blood T cells in healthy people across ages. Study conclusions and caveats: TCR beta diversity per million T cells fell roughly linearly with age.

The CDR3 totals 15 residues. From germline, CDR1 is SQVTM and CDR2 ANQGSEA. Germline trimming cut 0 bases from V and 5 bases from J; bases unmatched to any gene: 9. Alongside a J-beta primer mix, a sample-barcoded 5' primer served in a second PCR lasting about 7 to 12 cycles. A single record per CDR3 protein comes from TCRdb applying MiXCR to the 5' RACE reads. Of 750,000 or so distinct CDR3 sequences detected, around a quarter appear once; the ten largest clones hold more than 7.5%. A remark on this clonotype: What it binds is not known.

These data also featured in a second study, about T cells of mothers and their children.

The sequencing sample was made of blood. The chain joins TRBV29-1 to TRBJ2-5; 7 bases align to TRBD2. This TCR was recovered from a boy aged 5-17 years in good health. The CDR3 loop is CSVEDLGGVWETQYF. In DNA form, the CDR3 reads TGCAGCGTTGAAGATCTTGGGGGGGTCTGGGAGACCCAGTACTTC.